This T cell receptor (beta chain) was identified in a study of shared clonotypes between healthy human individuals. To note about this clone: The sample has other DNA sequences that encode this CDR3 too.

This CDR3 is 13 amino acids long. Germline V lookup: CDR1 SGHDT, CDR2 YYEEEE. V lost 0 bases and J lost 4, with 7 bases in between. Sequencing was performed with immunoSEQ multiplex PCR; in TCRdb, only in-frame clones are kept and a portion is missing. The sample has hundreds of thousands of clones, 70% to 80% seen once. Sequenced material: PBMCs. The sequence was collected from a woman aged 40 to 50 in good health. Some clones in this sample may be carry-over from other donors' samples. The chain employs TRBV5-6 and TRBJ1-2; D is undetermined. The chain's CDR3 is CASSLDRFYGYTF. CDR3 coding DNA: TGTGCCAGCAGCTTGGACCGATTCTATGGCTACACCTTC.